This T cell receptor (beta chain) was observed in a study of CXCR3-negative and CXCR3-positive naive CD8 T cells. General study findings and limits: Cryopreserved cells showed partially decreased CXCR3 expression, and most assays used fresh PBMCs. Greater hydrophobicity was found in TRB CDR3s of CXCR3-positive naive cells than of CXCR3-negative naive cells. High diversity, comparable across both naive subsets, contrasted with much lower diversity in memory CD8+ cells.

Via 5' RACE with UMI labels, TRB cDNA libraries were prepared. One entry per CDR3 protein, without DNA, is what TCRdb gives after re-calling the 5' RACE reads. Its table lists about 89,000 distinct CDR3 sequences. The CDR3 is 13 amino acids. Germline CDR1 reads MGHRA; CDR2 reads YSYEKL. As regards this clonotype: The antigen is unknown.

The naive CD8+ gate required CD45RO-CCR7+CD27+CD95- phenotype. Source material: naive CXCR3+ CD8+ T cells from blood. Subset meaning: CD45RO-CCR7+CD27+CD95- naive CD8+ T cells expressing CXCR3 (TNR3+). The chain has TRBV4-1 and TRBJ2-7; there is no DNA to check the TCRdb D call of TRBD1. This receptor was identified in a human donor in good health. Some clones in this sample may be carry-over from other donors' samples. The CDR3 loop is CASSQRDSYEQYF.